These T cell receptor beta chains were read from a single sample in a study of blood T cell repertoires in COVID-19. Sequenced by immunoSEQ multiplex PCR; TCRdb stores in-frame clones only, minus some. The data hold approximately 280,000 clones, with about 89% observed a single time. The material sequenced was peripheral blood. The receptors here all came from a man aged 35 to 55 with acute or convalescent COVID-19. Both conserved end residues are part of each CDR3. A D gene is named only where the DNA matches it firmly. Not all rows give a size; the values are once, few, many and, for expanded clones, a class.

j_call,v_call,clone_size,d_call,cdr3_aa,cdr3_nt
TRBJ1-6,TRBV9,few,NA,CASSALAGASPLHF,TGTGCCAGCAGCGCCCTGGCGGGGGCCTCACCCCTCCACTTT
TRBJ1-2,TRBV15,once,NA,CATSSGLTANYGYTF,TGTGCCACCAGCTCTGGACTTACAGCTAACTATGGCTACACCTTC
TRBJ2-6,TRBV27,NA,NA,CASSLIGGRPSGANVLTF,TGTGCCAGCAGTTTAATTGGAGGTCGCCCCTCTGGGGCCAACGTCCTGACTTTC
TRBJ2-2,TRBV2,few,TRBD1,CASKGAVTGELFF,TGTGCCAGCAAGGGGGCAGTCACCGGGGAGCTGTTTTTT
TRBJ1-2,TRBV29-1,NA,NA,CSVPAAYGYTF,TGCAGCGTCCCAGCGGCCTATGGCTACACCTTC
TRBJ1-5,TRBV2,NA,NA,CASSGHPNQPQHF,TGTGCCAGCAGTGGACATCCGAATCAGCCCCAGCATTTT
TRBJ1-5,TRBV4-2,NA,NA,CASSPRQDDQPQHF,TGTGCCAGCAGCCCGAGACAGGACGACCAGCCCCAGCATTTT
TRBJ2-1,TRBV5-1,few,NA,CASSLAGVDEQFF,TGCGCCAGCAGCTTGGCGGGGGTGGATGAGCAGTTCTTC
TRBJ2-2,TRBV5-4,NA,NA,CASSPWGHDGELFF,TGTGCCAGCAGCCCCTGGGGGCATGACGGGGAGCTGTTTTTT
TRBJ1-3,TRBV5-5,few,NA,CASSRAEAGNTIYF,TGTGCCAGCAGTCGTGCAGAGGCTGGAAACACCATATATTTT
TRBJ1-2,TRBV5-4,NA,TRBD1,CASSLGGGTGNGYTF,TGTGCCAGCAGCTTGGGAGGAGGGACAGGGAATGGCTACACCTTC
TRBJ1-5,TRBV6-4,NA,NA,CASSPQRNQPQHF,TGTGCCAGCAGCCCTCAGCGTAATCAGCCCCAGCATTTT
TRBJ2-1,TRBV6-1,NA,NA,CASSEYRVEEQFF,TGTGCCAGCAGTGAATACAGGGTTGAAGAGCAGTTCTTC
TRBJ2-7,TRBV2,NA,NA,CASSEIRARNEQYF,TGTGCCAGCAGTGAAATCAGGGCAAGAAACGAGCAGTACTTC
TRBJ1-6,TRBV7-8,NA,NA,CASSRPEDSPLHF,TGTGCCAGCAGCCGCCCGGAGGATTCACCCCTCCACTTT
TRBJ2-7,TRBV3-1/TRBV3-2,NA,TRBD1,CASSQLGQLPYEQYF,TGTGCCAGCAGCCAACTGGGACAGTTACCCTACGAGCAGTACTTC
TRBJ2-2,TRBV9,NA,TRBD1,CASSVGGQGNTGELFF,TGTGCCAGCAGCGTAGGAGGACAGGGGAACACCGGGGAGCTGTTTTTT
TRBJ1-5,TRBV6-5,NA,NA,CASTPSGGAHQPQHF,TGTGCCAGCACCCCCTCGGGGGGGGCACATCAGCCCCAGCATTTT
TRBJ1-4,TRBV6-5,NA,TRBD1,CASSGQGAEEKLFF,TGTGCCAGCTCCGGACAGGGGGCGGAGGAAAAACTGTTTTTT
TRBJ1-5,TRBV12-5,NA,TRBD1,CASGRTGDQPQHF,TGTGCTAGTGGCCGGACAGGGGATCAGCCCCAGCATTTT
TRBJ1-3,TRBV14,NA,NA,CASSQDRERDRSGNTIYF,TGTGCCAGCAGCCAAGATCGGGAGAGAGACCGCTCTGGAAACACCATATATTTT
TRBJ1-1,TRBV11-3,NA,NA,CASSRFRDTEAFF,TGTGCCAGCAGCCGATTCAGGGACACTGAAGCTTTCTTT
TRBJ2-7,TRBV3-1/TRBV3-2,NA,TRBD2,CASSPSGLAGIEQYF,TGTGCCAGCAGCCCCTCGGGGCTAGCGGGGATTGAGCAGTACTTC
TRBJ2-2,TRBV24-1,NA,TRBD2,CATSRPGLAGENTGELFF,TGTGCCACCAGTCGCCCCGGACTAGCGGGGGAGAACACCGGGGAGCTGTTTTTT
TRBJ2-7,TRBV5-1,NA,NA,CASSTGQRVYEQYF,TGCGCCAGCAGCACTGGACAGAGGGTATACGAGCAGTACTTC
TRBJ2-5,TRBV7-6,NA,NA,CASSLAGGQETQYF,TGTGCCAGCAGCTTAGCGGGGGGACAAGAGACCCAGTACTTC
TRBJ1-2,TRBV27,NA,TRBD1,CASSLSPGQGKGYTF,TGTGCCAGCAGTTTATCTCCCGGACAGGGTAAAGGCTACACCTTC
TRBJ2-3,TRBV30,NA,NA,CAWSKSVSTDTQYF,TGTGCCTGGAGTAAATCTGTGAGCACAGATACGCAGTATTTT
TRBJ2-7,TRBV5-5,NA,TRBD1,CASSPQVDRGREQYF,TGTGCCAGCAGCCCGCAAGTTGACAGGGGGCGCGAGCAGTACTTC
TRBJ1-1,TRBV4-2,NA,TRBD1,CASSHLLTGEAEAFF,TGTGCCAGCAGCCATCTACTCACAGGGGAGGCTGAAGCTTTCTTT
TRBJ2-4,TRBV6-5,NA,TRBD2,CANGEGRNIQYF,TGTGCCAACGGGGAGGGGAGGAACATTCAGTACTTC
TRBJ1-3,TRBV5-6,NA,NA,CASSLRVTGGNTIYF,TGTGCCAGCAGCTTGAGGGTAACGGGGGGAAACACCATATATTTT
TRBJ2-7,TRBV5-1,NA,TRBD1,CASSDEGQKQTYEQYF,TGCGCCAGCAGCGATGAGGGACAGAAGCAAACCTACGAGCAGTACTTC
TRBJ1-3,TRBV9,NA,NA,CASSVEEPGNTIYF,TGTGCCAGCAGCGTAGAGGAGCCTGGAAACACCATATATTTT
TRBJ1-2,TRBV5-1,NA,TRBD1,CASSLGTGYEGDYGYTF,TGCGCCAGCAGCTTAGGGACAGGGTATGAAGGGGACTATGGCTACACCTTC
TRBJ2-4,TRBV5-1,once,NA,CASSLIIAPLNIQYF,TGCGCCAGCAGCCTCATTATAGCGCCGTTGAACATTCAGTACTTC
TRBJ2-3,TRBV7-2,NA,NA,CASTAGGSADTQYF,TGTGCCAGCACTGCCGGTGGGAGCGCAGATACGCAGTATTTT
TRBJ1-2,TRBV7-2,NA,TRBD1,CASSRQLRDRGNYGYTF,TGTGCCAGCAGCCGCCAGCTCCGGGACAGGGGAAACTATGGCTACACCTTC
TRBJ1-4,TRBV7-6,NA,NA,CASSPGRATNEKLFF,TGTGCCAGCAGCCCTGGCAGGGCGACTAATGAAAAACTGTTTTTT
TRBJ1-1,TRBV1,NA,NA,CTSSHQGQREAFF,TGCACCAGCAGCCATCAAGGACAGCGTGAAGCTTTCTTT
TRBJ2-3,TRBV5-1,NA,NA,CASSSGQISTDTQYF,TGCGCCAGCAGCTCAGGACAGATTAGCACAGATACGCAGTATTTT
TRBJ1-3,TRBV30,once,NA,CAWSFAGTHGNTIYF,TGTGCCTGGAGTTTTGCCGGGACACACGGAAACACCATATATTTT
TRBJ1-2,TRBV9,NA,NA,CASSVNSRDGYTF,TGTGCCAGCAGCGTAAACTCCCGCGATGGCTACACCTTC
TRBJ2-3,TRBV11-2,NA,TRBD1,CASSMEWGQGADTQYF,TGTGCCAGCAGCATGGAATGGGGGCAGGGGGCAGATACGCAGTATTTT
TRBJ2-1,TRBV19,NA,TRBD2,CASSSRGGSYNEQFF,TGTGCCAGTAGTTCCCGGGGGGGGTCCTACAATGAGCAGTTCTTC
TRBJ1-3,TRBV5-1,once,TRBD1,CASSSGRQGGLSGNTIYF,TGCGCCAGCAGCTCCGGGAGACAGGGGGGATTGAGTGGAAACACCATATATTTT
TRBJ2-2,TRBV6-5,NA,TRBD2,CASIRLAGATGELFF,TGTGCCAGCATCAGACTAGCGGGGGCCACCGGGGAGCTGTTTTTT
TRBJ2-1,TRBV27,NA,TRBD1,CASSLLETGGTNEQFF,TGTGCCAGCAGTTTATTGGAGACAGGGGGGACTAATGAGCAGTTCTTC
TRBJ2-1,TRBV13,NA,TRBD2,CASSLQAGGDSSYNEQFF,TGTGCCAGCAGCTTACAAGCGGGGGGGGATAGCTCCTACAATGAGCAGTTCTTC